What follows are 24 T cell receptor beta chains derived from one specimen sequenced in a study of blood T cell repertoires in COVID-19 (dated by TCRdb to the early 2020s). The library was obtained by the immunoSEQ multiplex PCR assay. TCRdb re-hosts the immuneACCESS table, in-frame sequences only. Its copies lack some clones; in the studies checked, an unresolved V gene accounts for under half of them, and the cause for the rest is not known. Within this sample are approximately 70,000 clones, with 70% to 90% of them counted one time only. Together, the top ten hold 15% to 20% of the sample. Sequencing was performed on peripheral blood. These receptors were taken from a human donor in a cohort sampled during active COVID-19.

V is TRBV25-1 and J is TRBJ1-5; a possible D gene is TRBD1 (6 bases). The V end was cut by 1 base, the J end by 7 bases, with 14 bases between. The CDR3 runs to 15 residues. Germline V lookup: CDR1 MGHDK, CDR2 SYGVNS. The CDR3 here is CASSEFGTGPQPQHF. CDR3 in DNA: TGTGCCAGCAGTGAATTTGGAACAGGGCCCCAGCCCCAGCATTTT.

This clone was picked up one time. The chain uses TRBV2 and TRBJ2-3; perhaps TRBD1 as D (5 bases). V gave up 3 bases and J gave up 4 bases, with 14 bases separating them. Germline V gene data show CDR1 as SNHLY and CDR2 as FYNNEI. The CDR3 has 15 amino acids. CDR3 bases: TGTGCCAGCAGTGACCAGGGTTCTGGCCCAGATACGCAGTATTTT. The encoded protein is CASSDQGSGPDTQYF.

V and J are TRBV15 and TRBJ1-4; D is perhaps TRBD1 (6 bases). Germline V lookup: CDR1 LNHNV, CDR2 YYDKDF (reference sequence). The length of the CDR3 is 16 residues. Trimming took 4 bases from V and 3 from J, leaving 15 bases between them. In nucleotides, the CDR3 is TGTGCCACCAGCACGGAGGGGGGGACCTCTAATGAAAAACTGTTTTTT. Translating it yields CATSTEGGTSNEKLFF.

This clone appeared a few times. Here the CDR3 reads CASTYPRGRGASRDTQYF. The DNA of the CDR3 is TGTGCCAGCACCTATCCCCGTGGGCGGGGGGCCTCTAGGGATACGCAGTATTTT. J is TRBJ2-3 and V is TRBV7-2, with TRBD2 identical over 8 bases. CDR3 size: 18 residues. Germline CDR1 reads SGHTA; CDR2 reads FQGNSA. J gave up 6 bases and V 7 bases, and 21 bases lay outside the gene matches.

The rearrangement uses TRBV18 and TRBJ2-3; D unresolved. V gave up 3 bases and J gave up 4 bases, with 8 bases separating them. The CDR3 runs to 13 residues. Germline lookup yields CDR1 KGHSH and CDR2 LQKENI. The DNA of the CDR3 is TGTGCCAGCTCACCGCAGACTGCAGATACGCAGTATTTT. Amino acids: CASSPQTADTQYF.

V gene TRBV19 combines with J gene TRBJ1-3, with D hard to call. This CDR3 contains 15 residues. The V end lost 1 base, the J end lost 0 bases, and 7 bases lay between the germline ends. Germline values: CDR1 LNHDA, CDR2 SQIVND (reference sequence). The CDR3 loop is CASSIGAFSGNTIYF. For the CDR3, the DNA is TGTGCCAGTAGTATAGGGGCCTTCTCTGGAAACACCATATATTTT.

This clone has a handful of counts. The chain is built from TRBV19 and TRBJ2-1; 12 bases are a match to TRBD1. This CDR3 spans 16 amino acids. V was pared by 5 bases and J by 12 bases, with 14 bases of the junction left unmatched. Germline V gene data show CDR1 as LNHDA and CDR2 as SQIVND (reference sequence). CDR3 region: CASSPSGQGAIIRQFF. The CDR3 region has the DNA TGTGCCAGTAGTCCCTCGGGACAGGGGGCGATAATTCGGCAGTTCTTC.

The chain links TRBV6-5 to TRBJ2-7; 9 nucleotides line up with TRBD1. The germline V gene encodes CDR1 MNHEY and CDR2 SVGAGI. The CDR3 loop spans 12 amino acids. V shed 8 bases, J shed 4 bases, and the junction held 3 bases outside the gene matches. Written as DNA, the CDR3 is TGTGCCAGCGGACAGGGGACTTACGAGCAGTACTTC. It codes for CASGQGTYEQYF.

The sample holds a few counts of this clone. The chain links TRBV3-1 (or the pseudogene TRBV3-2) to TRBJ2-1, with D hard to call. The germline V gene has CDR1 LGHDT and CDR2 YNNKEL (reference sequence). The CDR3 sequence is 13 residues long. Trimming took off 0 bases at V and 6 bases at J, with 6 bases between the two ends. The CDR3 is CASSQDLRNEQFF. The CDR3, as DNA: TGTGCCAGCAGCCAAGATCTGCGCAATGAGCAGTTCTTC.

V gene TRBV6-2 or TRBV6-3 combines with J gene TRBJ2-7; the match to TRBD1 covers 7 bases. From germline, CDR1 is MNHEY and CDR2 SVGEGT. With 2 bases clipped from V and 6 bases from J, the junction kept 16 bases outside the gene matches. The CDR3 spans 17 residues. CDR3 nucleotide sequence: TGTGCCAGCAGTTACGTCGCCGCAACAGGGGTTTTTGGCGAGCAGTACTTC. Protein sequence: CASSYVAATGVFGEQYF.

The sample holds a few counts of this clone. The gene calls are TRBV19 and TRBJ2-7; the D gene is possibly TRBD1 (5 bases). The CDR3 loop spans 13 amino acids. Trimming removed 5 bases at V and 4 bases at J, with 12 bases between. CDR1 and CDR2 from the germline V gene are LNHDA and SQIVND (reference sequence). The CDR3 spells CASSGSGWYEQYF. In DNA form, the CDR3 reads TGTGCCAGTAGTGGGTCAGGGTGGTACGAGCAGTACTTC.

This clone has a handful of counts. This specimen includes other DNA sequences encoding the same CDR3. The V gene is TRBV7-9, the J gene TRBJ2-7, with TRBD1 identical over 10 bases. Trimming took 3 bases from V and 2 from J; bases not matched to a gene: 1. The CDR3 is made up of 14 amino acids. Per germline, CDR1 SEHNR and CDR2 FQNEAQ (reference sequence). DNA for the CDR3: TGTGCCAGCAGCTTCGGGACAGGGGCCTACGAGCAGTACTTC. Protein: CASSFGTGAYEQYF.

This clone was observed a few times. The V call is TRBV6-6, the J call TRBJ1-5, with D perhaps TRBD1 (6 bases). Germline values: CDR1 MNHNY, CDR2 SVGAGI (reference sequence). The CDR3 consists of 15 residues. Deletions cut 4 bases from V and 3 bases from J, with 13 bases between. Here the CDR3 reads CASSSYRDTNQPQHF. The CDR3 DNA is TGTGCCAGCAGTTCGTACCGGGACACCAATCAGCCCCAGCATTTT.

The table lists this clone with a count of one. This chain connects TRBV9 to TRBJ1-6; 8 bases are a match to TRBD1. Germline loops: CDR1 SGDLS, CDR2 YYNGEE. The CDR3 runs to 16 residues. V dropped 0 bases and J dropped 5; count of bases not matched to a gene: 4. CDR3 nucleotide sequence: TGTGCCAGCAGCGTAGAAGGGACAGGACATAATTCACCCCTCCACTTT. This gives the protein CASSVEGTGHNSPLHF.

This chain uses TRBV5-4 with TRBJ2-7; 8 nucleotides line up with TRBD1. J was trimmed by 5 bases and V by 2 bases; bases with no gene match: 9. In germline, CDR1 is SGHNT, CDR2 YYREEE (reference sequence). The CDR3 loop spans 15 amino acids. For the CDR3, the DNA is TGTGCCAGCAGCTTTCATGCGACAGGGGTCCACGAGCAGTACTTC. Translation: CASSFHATGVHEQYF. Drawing the rest from reference TRBV5-4 and TRBJ2-7, the complete variable domain is ETGVTQSPTHLIKTRGQQVTLRCSSQSGHNTVSWYQQALGQGPQFIFQYYREEENGRGNFPPRFSGLQFPNYSSELNVNALELDDSALYLCASSFHATGVHEQYFGPGTRLTVT.

The sample holds a few counts of this clone. V is TRBV5-1 and J is TRBJ2-7; the D gene is possibly TRBD1 (5 bases). Germline values: CDR1 SGHRS, CDR2 YFSETQ. V was shortened by 5 bases and J by 4 bases, with 22 bases between the two germline ends. This CDR3 comprises 16 residues. CDR3 nucleotide sequence: TGCGCCAGCAGTATTTCCCCAGGGTCCTTGGGATACGAGCAGTACTTC. Residues: CASSISPGSLGYEQYF.

DNA of the CDR3: TGTGCCAGCAGGCCGGGGGGTCCCACAGATACGCAGTATTTT. Its protein is CASRPGGPTDTQYF. The rearrangement uses TRBV6-6 and TRBJ2-3; 7 positions match TRBD2. Germline loops: CDR1 MNHNY, CDR2 SVGAGI (reference sequence). V shed 6 bases, J shed 2 bases, and the junction held 5 bases outside the gene matches. The CDR3 runs to 14 residues.

This chain uses TRBV9 with TRBJ2-3, with TRBD1 identical over 10 bases. J gave up 4 bases and V 1 base, and 3 bases lay outside the gene matches. Germline CDR1 and CDR2: SGDLS and YYNGEE. There are 15 residues in the CDR3. The CDR3 here is CASSVLGTGADTQYF. The CDR3 DNA reads as TGTGCCAGCAGCGTATTGGGGACAGGGGCAGATACGCAGTATTTT. Full variable domain (outside the CDR3, taken from reference TRBV9 and TRBJ2-3): DSGVTQTPKHLITATGQRVTLRCSPRSGDLSVYWYQQSLDQGLQFLIQYYNGEERAKGNILERFSAQQFPDLHSELNLSSLELGDSALYFCASSVLGTGADTQYFGPGTRLTVL.

This clone appeared a single time. The gene calls are TRBV6-5 and TRBJ2-7, with a tentative D call TRBD1 (6 bases). The CDR3 sequence is 13 residues long. V lost 4 bases and J 6 bases, leaving 13 bases between the germline ends. CDR1 is MNHEY and CDR2 is SVGAGI in the germline V gene. As DNA, the CDR3 is TGTGCCAGCAGTTCAGGGGAATCGGGCGAGCAGTACTTC. This codes for CASSSGESGEQYF.

The chain has TRBV6-6 and TRBJ2-1, with D maybe TRBD2 (5 bases). The CDR3 totals 16 residues. Per the germline V gene, CDR1 is MNHNY and CDR2 is SVGAGI (reference sequence). V was shortened by 2 bases and J by 1 base, with 12 bases between the two germline ends. The CDR3 DNA sequence: TGTGCCAGCAGTTACGGCGGGTTCCCGTCCTACAATGAGCAGTTCTTC. Protein sequence: CASSYGGFPSYNEQFF.

The table lists this clone with a count of one. The J gene is TRBJ1-1, the V gene TRBV19; 9 bases match TRBD1. CDR3 length: 13 residues. Germline CDR1 reads LNHDA; CDR2 reads SQIVND (reference sequence). V lost 8 bases, J lost 4 bases, and 5 bases stayed unmatched. The CDR3 region is CASRGQGPTEAFF. The CDR3 DNA is TGTGCCAGTCGGGGACAGGGCCCCACTGAAGCTTTCTTT. Full variable domain (missing parts from reference TRBV19 and TRBJ1-1): DGGITQSPKYLFRKEGQNVTLSCEQNLNHDAMYWYRQDPGQGLRLIYYSQIVNDFQKGDIAEGYSVSREKKESFPLTVTSAQKNPTAFYLCASRGQGPTEAFFGQGTRLTVV.

The rearrangement links TRBV19 to TRBJ2-4, with 7 nucleotides matching TRBD1. Germline V gene lookup returns CDR1 LNHDA and CDR2 SQIVND (reference sequence). After removal of 5 bases from V and 3 bases from J, the junction contained 7 bases not matched to a gene. CDR3 size: 15 residues. CDR3 nucleotide sequence: TGTGCCAGTAGTCTACAGGGGACGGGCAAAAACATTCAGTACTTC. Its translation is CASSLQGTGKNIQYF.

The rearrangement links TRBV5-4 to TRBJ1-4; D gene uncertain. With 4 bases removed from V and 7 bases from J, the gap between germline ends came to 17 bases. The V gene's germline CDR1 is SGHNT and CDR2 YYREEE (reference sequence). CDR3 size: 15 residues. The CDR3 nucleotides read TGTGCCAGCAGCAGTAAGGGAGGGCTTAGTGAAAAACTGTTTTTT. Amino acid sequence: CASSSKGGLSEKLFF. Together with reference TRBV5-4 and TRBJ1-4, the CDR3 gives the full variable domain: ETGVTQSPTHLIKTRGQQVTLRCSSQSGHNTVSWYQQALGQGPQFIFQYYREEENGRGNFPPRFSGLQFPNYSSELNVNALELDDSALYLCASSSKGGLSEKLFFGSGTQLSVL.

In DNA, the CDR3 is TGTGCCAGCAGCTTAAGCGGGGCGAACACCGGGGAGCTGTTTTTT. Its translation is CASSLSGANTGELFF. V and J are TRBV11-2 and TRBJ2-2; 7 nucleotides align to TRBD2. Losses at the gene ends were 2 bases for V and 0 bases for J; bases not matched to a gene: 0. Germline CDR1 and CDR2: SGHAT and FQNNGV. There are 15 residues in the CDR3.